These 25 T cell receptor beta chains were all obtained from the same sample, sequenced in a study of T cell repertoires in cytomegalovirus infection. One entry per CDR3 protein, called by TCRdb with MiXCR from the reads. Altogether around 270,000 distinct CDR3 sequences are present, roughly 9% being singletons, with the ten largest covering about 16%. Specimen: PBMCs. The receptors stem from a human donor in good health (CMV status not recorded). Some clones in this sample may be carry-over from other donors' samples.

This clonotype was seen a handful of times. V and J are TRBV5-1 and TRBJ1-1; tentative D call: TRBD1 (6 bases). This CDR3 comprises 13 residues. Germline V gene sequence: CDR1 SGHRS, CDR2 YFSETQ. The V and J ends lost 4 bases and 7 bases respectively, with 14 bases between them. The CDR3 loop is CASSPRGAVEAFF. Here the CDR3 DNA reads TGCGCCAGCAGCCCGCGGGGGGCCGTTGAAGCTTTCTTT.

This clonotype appeared a few times. Just one base apart from a much larger clone, this may be a read error. This rearrangement joins TRBV7-2 to TRBJ2-5, with 13 bases fitting TRBD2. Germline values: CDR1 SGHTA, CDR2 FQGNSA. The V segment lost 6 bases and the J segment 5 bases; nucleotides outside the gene matches: 9. This CDR3 has 16 residues. This chain's CDR3 is CASSPLGLAGSETQYF. CDR3 coding DNA: TGTGCCAGCAGTCCGTTGGGACTAGCGGGGAGTGAGACCCAGTACTTC.

The chain uses TRBV12-3 or TRBV12-4 and TRBJ2-7, with D possibly being TRBD1 (6 bases). The CDR3 length is 14 residues. Trimming shortened V by 7 bases and J by 0 bases, and 13 bases separated the two germline ends. CDR3 in amino acids: CASKPGHSSYEQYF. The DNA of the CDR3 is TGTGCCAGCAAACCGGGACACTCCTCCTACGAGCAGTACTTC.

This clonotype came up many times. CDR3 amino acids: CASRRGRAVGEQFF. The CDR3 bases are TGTGCCAGCAGGCGCGGGAGGGCGGTTGGTGAGCAGTTCTTC. The chain links TRBV12-3 or TRBV12-4 to TRBJ2-1, with TRBD2 identical over 9 bases. This CDR3 spans 14 amino acids. After removal of 6 bases from V and 9 bases from J, the junction contained 9 bases not matched to a gene.

As to this clonotype: Germline is not matched at one junction end, which may reflect a read error. The chain uses TRBV14 and TRBJ1-1, with D uncertain. This CDR3 contains 14 residues. Germline V lookup: CDR1 SGHDN, CDR2 FVKESK. CDR3 residues: CASSPPPLNTEAYF. In DNA form, the CDR3 reads TGTGCCAGCAGCCCCCCTCCCCTGAACACTGAAGCTTACTTT.

The genes are TRBV20-1 and TRBJ2-5; 11 positions match TRBD1. Germline trimming cut 7 bases from V and 4 bases from J; bases unmatched to any gene: 5. CDR1 is DFQATT, CDR2 SNEGSKA, per germline (reference sequence). The CDR3 covers 13 residues. The CDR3 nucleotides read TGCAGTGGGAGGACAGGGGGCGGAGAGACCCAGTACTTC. Its protein is CSGRTGGGETQYF.

As to this clonotype: Since a much larger clone is just one base distant, this may be a read error. V gene TRBV7-8 combines with J gene TRBJ2-5, with D perhaps given as TRBD1 or TRBD2 (5 bases each). Germline loops: CDR1 SGHVS, CDR2 FQNEAQ. The CDR3 covers 15 residues. Here the CDR3 DNA reads TGTACCAGCAGCAGGGTTGAGGGAGATGTAGAGACCCAGTACTTC. Its protein is CTSSRVEGDVETQYF.

This clonotype was recorded many times. The chain is built from TRBV12-3 or TRBV12-4 and TRBJ2-7; 7 nucleotides align to TRBD1. J gave up 1 base and V 6 bases, and 6 bases lay outside the gene matches. This CDR3 is 14 amino acids long. CDR3 in amino acids: CASSLTGTSYEQYF. CDR3 nucleotide sequence: TGTGCCAGCAGCCTGACAGGGACATCCTACGAGCAGTACTTC.

This chain connects TRBV28 to TRBJ1-5; unclear D gene. CDR1 MDHEN and CDR2 SYDVKM come from the germline V gene. V was shortened by 4 bases and J by 0 bases, with 13 bases between the two germline ends. The CDR3 is 16 amino acids. The CDR3 nucleotides read TGTGCCAGCAGTTATAGTGGCAGGAATAGCAATCAGCCCCAGCATTTT. As protein: CASSYSGRNSNQPQHF.

This clonotype occurred many times. V and J are TRBV6-2 or TRBV6-3 and TRBJ1-2, with TRBD1 identical over 9 bases. Per germline, CDR1 MNHEY and CDR2 SVGEGT. Unmatched junction bases numbered 7, after V lost 2 bases and J lost 6 bases. The length of the CDR3 is 15 residues. CDR3 amino acids: CASSYPRTGEDGYTF. CDR3 nucleotides: TGTGCCAGCAGTTACCCCCGGACAGGGGAGGATGGCTACACCTTC.

This clonotype occurred many times. The rearrangement joins TRBV7-2 to TRBJ1-1; D might be TRBD1 (5 bases). The length of the CDR3 is 15 residues. Germline V gene data show CDR1 as SGHTA and CDR2 as FQGNSA. V was shortened by 0 bases and J by 1 base, with 9 bases between the two germline ends. The CDR3 nucleotides are TGTGCCAGCAGCTTAGCCCAGGGCCGGAACACTGAAGCTTTCTTT. It yields the protein CASSLAQGRNTEAFF.

The DNA for the CDR3 is TGTGCCACGAACAGGGGGCTGGATACGCAGTATTTT. It is translated as CATNRGLDTQYF. V gene TRBV19 combines with J gene TRBJ2-3; 9 positions match TRBD1. The CDR3 spans 12 residues. Per germline, CDR1 LNHDA and CDR2 SQIVND (reference sequence). With V trimmed by 10 bases and J by 6 bases, 5 bases remained unmatched.

This clonotype was counted a few times. The rearrangement uses TRBV5-1 and TRBJ2-1; TRBD2 matches 8 bases. The CDR3 is made up of 14 amino acids. Germline CDR1 SGHRS, CDR2 YFSETQ. Trimming removed 3 bases from V and 5 bases from J; junction bases left unmatched: 4. Written as DNA, the CDR3 is TGCGCCAGCAGCTACGGGGGGGCTGACAATGAGCAGTTCTTC. Translated: CASSYGGADNEQFF.

This clonotype was recorded at least ten times. This chain links TRBV20-1 with TRBJ2-4; no reliable D call. The V and J ends lost 6 bases and 7 bases respectively, with 16 bases between them. This CDR3 is 13 amino acids long. Germline CDR1 and CDR2: DFQATT and SNEGSKA (reference sequence). The CDR3: CSAVDRVVNIQYF. As DNA, the CDR3 is TGCAGTGCCGTCGACCGGGTAGTTAACATTCAGTACTTC.

This clonotype was observed at least ten times. The chain couples TRBV28 to TRBJ2-7; tentatively, D is TRBD2 (6 bases). The CDR3 runs to 15 residues. Looked up from germline, CDR1 is MDHEN and CDR2 is SYDVKM. The V and J ends lost 5 bases and 2 bases respectively, with 16 bases between them. This CDR3 reads CASSPAGLLPYEQYF. DNA of the CDR3: TGTGCCAGCAGTCCCGCGGGACTTCTCCCCTACGAGCAGTACTTC.

On this clonotype: Being one base from a much bigger clone, this may be a read error. V usage is TRBV15 and J usage is TRBJ1-3, with D uncertain. CDR3 size: 16 residues. V lost 0 bases to trimming and J lost 0 bases, with 9 bases between them. CDR1 is LNHNV and CDR2 is YYDKDF in the germline V gene (reference sequence). The CDR3 spells CATSRDFLDSGNTIYF. CDR3 in DNA: TGTGCCACCAGCAGAGATTTTTTGGACTCTGGAAACACCATATATTTT.

This clonotype has ten or more counts. This chain joins TRBV5-5 and TRBJ2-1, with D maybe TRBD1 (5 bases). Germline V gene data show CDR1 as SGHKS and CDR2 as YYEKEE (reference sequence). The V gene lost 5 bases and the J gene lost 4 bases, with 16 bases spanning the gap. The length of the CDR3 is 15 residues. In DNA form, the CDR3 reads TGTGCCAGCAGTTATCAGGGAATCCCTTACAATGAGCAGTTCTTC. It specifies CASSYQGIPYNEQFF.

V is TRBV18 and J is TRBJ1-3; D call uncertain. V lost 6 bases and J lost 3, with 15 bases in between. The CDR3 spans 15 residues. Germline-derived CDR1 and CDR2 are KGHSH and LQKENI. Written as DNA, the CDR3 is TGTGCCAGCTCTCCCCGATTGACCGATGGAAACACCATATATTTT. It specifies CASSPRLTDGNTIYF.

This clonotype was observed a handful of times. The rearrangement links TRBV7-9 to TRBJ1-6, with 9 bases fitting TRBD1. Germline CDR1 SEHNR, CDR2 FQNEAQ (reference sequence). This CDR3 region has 15 residues. V lost 6 bases to trimming and J lost 14 bases; unmatched junction nucleotides: 14. DNA of the CDR3: TGTGCCAGCAGACAAGGACAGGGGAAAGCTTCGGCCCTCCACTTT. Translation: CASRQGQGKASALHF.

This clonotype has at least ten counts. A junction boundary mismatches the germline segment, possibly from a read error. V and J are TRBV7-2 and TRBJ2-7; 12 nucleotides align to TRBD2. The CDR3 sequence is 13 residues long. Germline V gives CDR1 SGHTA, CDR2 FQGNSA. CDR3 protein: CASSLAGGSEQYF. CDR3 in DNA: TGTGCCAGCAGCCTAGCGGGAGGGTCCGAGCAGTACTTC. The whole variable domain, filled in from reference TRBV7-2 and TRBJ2-7, reads GAGVSQSPSNKVTEKGKDVELRCDPISGHTALYWYRQSLGQGLEFLIYFQGNSAPDKSGLPSDRFSAERTGGSVSTLTIQRTQQEDSAVYLCASSLAGGSEQYFGPGTRLTVT.

This clonotype was detected ten times or more. V usage is TRBV6-6 and J usage is TRBJ2-4; TRBD1 agrees at 7 bases. J lost 7 bases, V lost 5 bases, and 11 bases had no gene match. CDR1 is MNHNY, CDR2 SVGAGI, per germline (reference sequence). The CDR3 spans 15 residues. The CDR3: CASSKTGYGENIQYF. The CDR3 region has the DNA TGTGCCAGCAGTAAGACAGGGTACGGTGAGAACATTCAGTACTTC.

V gene TRBV6-2 or TRBV6-3 combines with J gene TRBJ2-4; perhaps D is TRBD1 or TRBD2 (6 bases each). Germline V lookup: CDR1 MNHEY, CDR2 SVGEGT. The V gene lost 6 bases and the J gene lost 2 bases, with 11 bases spanning the gap. The CDR3 totals 14 residues. CDR3 bases: TGTGCCAGCAGGGTAGGGGGGACCAAAAACATTCAGTACTTC. As protein: CASRVGGTKNIQYF.

This clonotype was seen at least ten times. The chain combines TRBV19 with TRBJ2-1; the D is unclear. The CDR3 runs to 17 residues. V was trimmed by 5 bases and J by 1 base, leaving 18 bases between them. Germline V gene lookup returns CDR1 LNHDA and CDR2 SQIVND (reference sequence). The CDR3: CASSLFVTSLSYNEQFF. CDR3 bases: TGTGCCAGTAGTCTCTTTGTGACCAGTCTATCCTACAATGAGCAGTTCTTC.

This clonotype showed up many times. The chain carries TRBV7-2 and TRBJ2-3; 12 bases are a match to TRBD2. J was trimmed by 4 bases and V by 1 base; bases with no gene match: 9. Looked up from germline, CDR1 is SGHTA and CDR2 is FQGNSA. The CDR3 runs to 18 residues. As DNA, the CDR3 is TGTGCCAGCAGCTTAGTGACTAGCGGGAGTGGGGGCTCAGATACGCAGTATTTT. Translation gives CASSLVTSGSGGSDTQYF.

This clonotype was recorded at least ten times. V usage is TRBV12-3 or TRBV12-4 and J usage is TRBJ2-3, with 9 bases identical to TRBD1. This CDR3 region has 15 residues. With 6 bases clipped from V and 2 bases from J, the junction kept 6 bases outside the gene matches. The CDR3 coding sequence is TGTGCCAGCAGAGTACAGGGGGCCGACACAGATACGCAGTATTTT. The encoded protein is CASRVQGADTDTQYF.